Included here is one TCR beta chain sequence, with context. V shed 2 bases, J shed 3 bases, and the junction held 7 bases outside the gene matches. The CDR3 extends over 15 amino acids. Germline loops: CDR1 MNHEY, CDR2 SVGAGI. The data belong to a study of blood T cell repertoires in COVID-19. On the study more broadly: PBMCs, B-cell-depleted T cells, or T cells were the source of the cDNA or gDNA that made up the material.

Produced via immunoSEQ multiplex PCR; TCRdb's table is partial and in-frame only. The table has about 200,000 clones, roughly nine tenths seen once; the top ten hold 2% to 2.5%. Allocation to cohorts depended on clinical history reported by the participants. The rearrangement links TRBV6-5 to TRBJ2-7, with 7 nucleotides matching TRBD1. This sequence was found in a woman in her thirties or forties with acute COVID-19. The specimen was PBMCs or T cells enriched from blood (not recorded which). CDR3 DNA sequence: TGTGCCAGCAGTTACCCGACAGGGAACGGCTACGAGCAGTACTTC. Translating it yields CASSYPTGNGYEQYF.